This T cell receptor (beta chain) stems from a study of blood T cell repertoires in COVID-19. At the level of the study: COVID-19 samples, acute and convalescent, were from the United States, Italy and Spain. T cells, B-cell-depleted T cells, or PBMCs provided the cDNA or gDNA that served as material.

The germline V gene has CDR1 SNHLY and CDR2 FYNNEI. V shed 8 bases and J 6 bases; nucleotides not matched to a gene: 6. This CDR3 has 13 residues. As originally analysed: Scientists estimated how many nucleated cells there were by amplifying reference gene primers. Profiled with immunoSEQ multiplex PCR; TCRdb holds only in-frame clones, not every one. Clonal size and the V and J genes are those of that table, whereas D and trimming came from the DNA. The sample shows 250,000 to 300,000 clones, roughly 85% of them seen only once. This clone showed up just a few times. The chain carries TRBV2 and TRBJ2-2, with 7 bases matching TRBD1. The source of this sequence is a man aged 50-60 years with active or convalescent COVID-19. Sequencing used peripheral blood. This CDR3 is CASSPQGAGELFF. CDR3 sequence (DNA): TGTGCCAGCTCCCCCCAGGGGGCCGGGGAGCTGTTTTTT.